Sequencing of this T cell receptor beta chain was carried out in a study of blood T cell repertoires in COVID-19. The protocol was immunoSEQ multiplex PCR, while the TCRdb copy is restricted to in-frame clones and leaves out a portion. Among around 130,000 clones listed, more than 80% were seen once. Germline CDR1 reads LGHDT; CDR2 reads YNNKEL (reference sequence). The CDR3 sequence is 8 residues long. The V gene lost 8 bases and the J gene lost 12 bases, with 7 bases spanning the gap. V is TRBV3-1 (or the pseudogene TRBV3-2) and J is TRBJ1-1, with D hard to call. This receptor was taken from a human donor in a cohort sampled during active COVID-19. Sample: peripheral blood. The CDR3 reads CASPLSFF. The CDR3 DNA sequence: TGTGCCAGCCCTTTATCTTTCTTT.